One sample yielded the 2 T cell receptor beta chains listed below, sequenced in a study of neurological immune-mediated disorders. MiXCR, run by TCRdb on the 5' RACE reads, gives a single entry per CDR3 protein. The sample has under 60,000 distinct CDR3 sequences, about 5.6% seen once. Sequenced material: CD4+ T cells from blood. Receptor source: a woman aged 18-29 years with multiple sclerosis.

Note on this clonotype: This sequence may be a read error, since a much larger clone differs from it by one base. The chain has TRBV7-3 and TRBJ2-2, with 10 positions matching TRBD1. The germline V gene encodes CDR1 SGHTA and CDR2 FQGTGA. The CDR3 is made up of 16 amino acids. The trim removed 5 bases at V and 5 bases at J, leaving 8 bases unmatched. CDR3 in DNA: TGTGCCAGCAGCGCCTCTGGACAGGGGGGGACCGGGGAGCTGTTTTTT. Translated: CASSASGQGGTGELFF.

Many counts were recorded for this clonotype. V and J are TRBV20-1 and TRBJ2-3; TRBD2 matches 12 bases. The CDR3 is made up of 14 amino acids. The V and J ends lost 3 bases and 6 bases, in that order; junction bases with no gene match: 4. Germline V CDR1 and CDR2: DFQATT, SNEGSKA (reference sequence). CDR3 sequence: CSASTSGGRDTQYF. CDR3 sequence (DNA): TGCAGTGCTAGCACTAGCGGGGGGAGGGATACGCAGTATTTT.